The clone carrying this TCR beta chain turned up a few times. The antigen is undetermined. Staff drew about 10 milliliters of peripheral blood from each donor. Isolating PBMCs gave at least 7 million of these cells per sample. A second PCR of 7 to 11 cycles used a sample-barcoded 5' primer and a J-beta primer mix. Each CDR3 protein gets one entry after TCRdb re-called the 5' RACE reads with MiXCR. This table holds 1,300,000 or so distinct CDR3 sequences, approximately 63% found once. This specimen belongs to a study of blood T cells in healthy people across ages. Study-wide points: Researchers said unsorted PBMCs prevented a conclusive naive versus antigen-experienced comparison.

The sequence was obtained from a man between 18 and 29 years old in good health. The sample consisted of blood.

The CDR3 DNA reads TGTGCCAGCAGCTTAGTCGTTAGAGCGGCGGGTTCAGATACGCAGTATTTT. This sequence encodes CASSLVVRAAGSDTQYF. V gene TRBV7-2 combines with J gene TRBJ2-3; perhaps TRBD2 as D (5 bases). The germline V and J ends were trimmed by 1 base and 4 bases, with 18 bases remaining between them. The CDR3 covers 17 residues. Germline CDR1 SGHTA, CDR2 FQGNSA.